A single sample gave rise to the 21 T cell receptor beta chains below, sequenced in a study of T cells in women clearing cervical HPV infection. The data were produced by immunoSEQ multiplex PCR, yet TCRdb's version contains in-frame clones alone and is incomplete. This table lists about 23,000 clones. Material: blood buffy coat. All receptors come from a woman aged 18 to 75 with a cervical HPV16 infection that either progressed to CIN3+ or cleared (not recorded which).

Regarding this clone: The read ends 3 residues shy of where the CDR3 ends; the end is completed using the germline J gene. The V call is TRBV6-2 or TRBV6-3, the J call TRBJ1-1, with D possibly matching TRBD1 (5 bases). The CDR3 sequence is 14 residues long. V lost 0 bases and J 1 base, leaving 6 bases between the germline ends. Germline V gene lookup returns CDR1 MNHEY and CDR2 SVGEGT. CDR3 protein: CASSYSQGNTEAFF. The covered CDR3 bases are TGTGCCAGCAGTTACTCTCAGGGGAACACTGAA.

The CDR3 here is CASSYQGSYGYTF. The sequenced CDR3 bases are TGTGCCAGCAGTTATCAAGGCAGCTATGGC. The rearrangement links TRBV6-2 or TRBV6-3 to TRBJ1-2; D not certain. The read ends 3 residues before the CDR3 terminus; that terminus is restored from the germline J gene. The CDR3 extends over 13 amino acids. Germline V gene sequence: CDR1 MNHEY, CDR2 SVGEGT. Deletions cut 3 bases from V and 4 bases from J, with 9 bases between.

Concerning this clone: The CDR3 end falls 3 residues outside the read, so it is completed with the germline J gene. V is TRBV20-1 and J is TRBJ2-7, with unresolved D. This CDR3 has 14 amino acids. V was clipped by 0 bases and J by 5 bases, with 14 bases between them. CDR1 and CDR2 from the germline V gene are DFQATT and SNEGSKA (reference sequence). The CDR3 protein is CSARDPRNLNEQYF. The covered CDR3 bases are TGCAGTGCTAGAGACCCCAGGAATCTGAACGAG.

Regarding this clone: The read gets to within 3 residues of the CDR3 end, and the germline J gene fills in the rest. The V and J genes are TRBV20-1 and TRBJ1-2; 7 bases match TRBD1. CDR3 length: 13 residues. With V trimmed by 1 base and J by 4 bases, 3 bases remained unmatched. Germline V gene lookup returns CDR1 DFQATT and CDR2 SNEGSKA (reference sequence). Incomplete CDR3 DNA: TGCAGTGCTAGAGTTCCAGGGGGCTATGGC. Translating it yields CSARVPGGYG. In full, the CDR3 reads CSARVPGGYGYTF.

To note about this clone: An end of the junction does not agree with germline; a read error may underlie this. The read is 3 residues too short to cover the CDR3 end, so that end is filled in from the germline J gene. The chain has TRBV7-7 and TRBJ2-7; 13 bases align to TRBD2. The CDR3 runs to 15 residues. Germline CDR1 and CDR2: SSHAT and FNYEAQ (reference sequence). Incomplete CDR3 DNA: TGTGCTAGCAGCCAAGGGACTAGCGGGATCTACGAG. This encodes CASSQGTSGIYE. The CDR3 as a whole reads CASSQGTSGIYEQYF.

The sequenced part of the CDR3 DNA is TGCAGCGTTCGTGGCGGGGACGGCTCCTACGAG. As protein: CSVRGGDGSYE. From start to end, the CDR3 is CSVRGGDGSYEQYF. The chain carries TRBV29-1 and TRBJ2-7, with D possibly being TRBD2 (6 bases). The read falls 3 residues short of the CDR3 end, and the missing part is taken from the germline J gene. Trimming removed 5 bases from V and 0 bases from J, with 14 bases in between. The CDR3 runs to 14 residues. Germline V gene sequence: CDR1 SQVTM, CDR2 ANQGSEA.

Of note for this clone: The read finishes 3 residues shy of the CDR3 end, and the germline J gene is used to complete it. V is TRBV19 and J is TRBJ2-2; 8 bases line up with TRBD1. This CDR3 is built from 15 residues. The germline V gene has CDR1 LNHDA and CDR2 SQIVND (reference sequence). The part of the CDR3 DNA that was read is TGTGCCAGTAGTATGCCGCGGACAGGGATCACACCG. It translates to CASSMPRTGITP. The full CDR3 protein is CASSMPRTGITPLFF.

Of note for this clone: The read falls 3 residues short of the CDR3 end, and the missing part is taken from the germline J gene. The chain uses TRBV7-3 and TRBJ1-1; the D gene is possibly TRBD1 (5 bases). Deletions cut 5 bases from V and 0 bases from J, with 16 bases between. The CDR3 has 16 residues. Germline lookup yields CDR1 SGHTA and CDR2 FQGTGA. The CDR3 reads CASSPPGGGLNTEAFF. CDR3 bases read: TGTGCCAGCAGCCCCCCGGGCGGGGGTCTGAACACTGAA. The full variable domain, completed using reference TRBV7-3 and TRBJ1-1, is GAGVSQTPSNKVTEKGKYVELRCDPISGHTALYWYRQSLGQGPEFLIYFQGTGAADDSGLPNDRFFAVRPEGSVSTLKIQRTERGDSAVYLCASSPPGGGLNTEAFFGQGTRLTVV.

A word on this clone: The sequenced fragment ends 3 residues before the CDR3 boundary, so the rest is inferred from the germline J gene. This sequence joins TRBV19 and TRBJ1-2, with 10 bases fitting TRBD1. CDR3 size: 15 residues. Trimming removed 5 bases from V and 2 bases from J; junction bases left unmatched: 5. Germline V CDR1 and CDR2: LNHDA, SQIVND (reference sequence). The CDR3 DNA, read in part, is TGTGCCAGTAGTGCGACAGGGGGCACAAACTATGGC. This encodes CASSATGGTNYG. The entire CDR3 sequence reads CASSATGGTNYGYTF.

With regard to this clone: At one end the junction does not follow the germline gene, possibly because of a read error. The CDR3 DNA, read in part, is TGCGCCAGCAGCCAAGAAGCTATTGCCTACGAG. It codes for CASSQEAIAYE. The entire CDR3 protein reads CASSQEAIAYEQYF. The V gene is TRBV4-2, the J gene TRBJ2-7; D gene ambiguous. The read finishes 3 residues shy of the CDR3 end, and the germline J gene is used to complete it. The CDR3 is made up of 14 amino acids. Germline V gives CDR1 LGHNA, CDR2 YNFKEQ.

Regarding this clone: The missing CDR3 end, 3 residues past where the read stops, is filled in from the germline J gene. The genes are TRBV5-1 and TRBJ2-7, with TRBD1 matching over 11 bases. This CDR3 comprises 16 residues. Germline lookup yields CDR1 SGHRS and CDR2 YFSETQ. Unmatched junction bases numbered 5, after V lost 3 bases and J lost 0 bases. Here the CDR3 reads CASSWTGGRGSYEQYF. Partial CDR3 DNA: TGCGCCAGCAGCTGGACAGGGGGCCGCGGCTCCTACGAG.

Concerning this clone: The CDR3 end lies 3 residues beyond the end of the read and is filled in from the germline J gene. The rearrangement links TRBV5-1 to TRBJ2-7; TRBD2 is a possible D gene (6 bases). The germline V gene has CDR1 SGHRS and CDR2 YFSETQ. Trimming removed 0 bases from V and 5 bases from J, with 12 bases in between. This CDR3 spans 14 amino acids. CDR3 DNA, as far as it was read: TGCGCCAGCAGCTTGGGGGGGGTCCGTAACGAG. This codes for CASSLGGVRNE. The full CDR3 protein is CASSLGGVRNEQYF.

Of note for this clone: Sequencing ends 3 residues short of the CDR3 end; the germline J gene provides the rest. V and J are TRBV2 and TRBJ2-5, with TRBD2 matching 8 bases. The germline gives CDR1 SNHLY, CDR2 FYNNEI. The junction had 10 bases not matched to a gene; V was cut back by 11 bases and J by 2 bases. The CDR3 runs to 14 residues. CDR3 loop: CAGSPGLGQETQYF. The part of the CDR3 DNA that was read is TGTGCCGGTTCACCGGGACTAGGACAAGAGACC.

Of note for this clone: With the read ending 3 residues before the CDR3 end, the germline J gene is used to fill in that end. This chain connects TRBV9 to TRBJ2-3, with TRBD1 matching over 8 bases. CDR1 and CDR2 (germline): SGDLS, YYNGEE. The CDR3 is made up of 16 amino acids. The junction had 6 bases not matched to a gene; V was cut back by 3 bases and J by 0 bases. The part of the CDR3 DNA that was read is TGTGCCAGCAGCGGAGGGACAGGAGTCAGCACAGATACG. Amino acids: CASSGGTGVSTDT. The CDR3 reads in full as CASSGGTGVSTDTQYF. The whole variable domain, filled in from reference TRBV9 and TRBJ2-3, reads DSGVTQTPKHLITATGQRVTLRCSPRSGDLSVYWYQQSLDQGLQFLIQYYNGEERAKGNILERFSAQQFPDLHSELNLSSLELGDSALYFCASSGGTGVSTDTQYFGPGTRLTVL.

With respect to this clone: From the germline J gene comes the end of the CDR3, since the read stops 3 residues before it. The chain carries TRBV29-1 and TRBJ2-2; 9 bases align to TRBD1. With V trimmed by 3 bases and J by 1 base, 0 bases remained unmatched. Germline V CDR1 and CDR2: SQVTM, ANQGSEA. This CDR3 has 14 residues. The CDR3 loop reads CSVEDRGNTGELFF. The CDR3 bases that were read are TGCAGCGTTGAGGACAGGGGGAACACCGGGGAG.

Concerning this clone: The read ends 3 residues shy of where the CDR3 ends; the end is completed using the germline J gene. This sequence joins TRBV20-1 and TRBJ2-3, with TRBD2 identical over 12 bases. The ends lost 6 bases at V and 5 bases at J; junction bases unmatched: 9. The CDR3 length is 15 residues. CDR1 and CDR2 (germline): DFQATT, SNEGSKA (reference sequence). This chain's CDR3 is CSAPTSGRPEDTQYF. The sequenced part of the CDR3 DNA is TGCAGTGCACCAACTAGCGGGAGGCCCGAAGATACG.

As concerns this clone: The DNA ends 3 residues before the CDR3 does, and the rest of the CDR3 is filled in from the germline J gene. The chain is built from TRBV5-1 and TRBJ2-5, with a possible D match to TRBD1 (6 bases). CDR1 and CDR2 (germline): SGHRS, YFSETQ. Trimming removed 3 bases from V and 5 bases from J, with 17 bases in between. The CDR3 totals 15 residues. Partial CDR3 DNA: TGCGCCAGCAGCTGGCTGACAGGTTCCGAGGAGACC. This codes for CASSWLTGSEET. The CDR3 as a whole reads CASSWLTGSEETQYF.

A remark on this clone: The CDR3 goes on 3 residues after the read ends, and that part is filled in from the germline J gene. This chain links TRBV2 with TRBJ1-1, with no clear D. The ends were cut back, 5 bases at V and 3 bases at J, with 4 bases in the middle. CDR1 is SNHLY and CDR2 is FYNNEI in the germline V gene. The CDR3 consists of 11 residues. CDR3 bases read: TGTGCCAGCAGTAGGGACACTGAA. Encoded protein: CASSRDTE. The CDR3 in its entirety is CASSRDTEAFF.

The CDR3 sequence: CASSWDDRETYTF. Partial CDR3 DNA: TGTGCCAGCAGCTGGGACGACAGGGAGACC. V is TRBV5-6 and J is TRBJ1-2; TRBD1 agrees at 7 bases. The read stops 3 residues short of the end of the CDR3; the missing end is completed from the germline J gene. This CDR3 contains 13 residues. The germline gives CDR1 SGHDT, CDR2 YYEEEE.

Of note for this clone: The CDR3 end lies 3 residues beyond the end of the read and is filled in from the germline J gene. The J gene is TRBJ2-3, the V gene TRBV14, with 9 bases lining up with TRBD2. The germline V gene encodes CDR1 SGHDN and CDR2 FVKESK. The V and J ends lost 5 bases and 4 bases, in that order; junction bases with no gene match: 16. CDR3 length: 18 amino acids. Incomplete CDR3 DNA: TGTGCCAGCAGCTTTGCGGGAGGGCCGAGGCAGTCCGCAGATACG. Protein product: CASSFAGGPRQSADT. The full CDR3 is CASSFAGGPRQSADTQYF.

Regarding this clone: From the germline J gene comes the end of the CDR3, since the read stops 3 residues before it. The chain links TRBV18 to TRBJ1-1; D possibly corresponds to TRBD1 (6 bases). The V end lost 8 bases, the J end lost 3 bases, and 13 bases lay between the germline ends. CDR1 and CDR2 from the germline V gene are KGHSH and LQKENI. The CDR3 runs 13 residues. The sequenced CDR3 bases are TGTGCCAGCACCCTTAACAGGGACACTGAA. It codes for CASTLNRDTE. The whole CDR3 region reads CASTLNRDTEAFF. Complete variable domain (other parts from reference TRBV18 and TRBJ1-1): NAGVMQNPRHLVRRRGQEARLRCSPMKGHSHVYWYRQLPEEGLKFMVYLQKENIIDESGMPKERFSAEFPKEGPSILRIQQVVRGDSAAYFCASTLNRDTEAFFGQGTRLTVV.